Below are 3 T cell receptor beta chains sequenced from a single sample in a study of T cell repertoires in cytomegalovirus infection. One entry per CDR3 protein results from TCRdb running MiXCR on the reads. The sample lists roughly 78,000 distinct CDR3 sequences, about 37% occurring once. Their antigen targets remain unknown. The sequencing used CD8+ T cells from cultured PBMCs, collected from culture after CMV antigen stimulation. These receptors originate from a human donor in good health (CMV status not recorded). Some clones in this sample may be carry-over from other donors' samples.

This clonotype has just a few counts. V is TRBV7-9 and J is TRBJ2-4; possible D gene TRBD1, 6 bases. V lost 5 bases and J 8 bases, leaving 19 bases between the germline ends. This CDR3 has 15 amino acids. Germline values: CDR1 SEHNR, CDR2 FQNEAQ (reference sequence). As DNA, the CDR3 is TGTGCCAGCAGCCCCATTCATACAGGGAGAGACATTCAGTACTTC. It is translated as CASSPIHTGRDIQYF.

This chain connects TRBV6-1 to TRBJ2-1; tentative D call: TRBD1 (6 bases). Trimming stripped 8 bases from V and 6 bases from J, with 20 bases between. This CDR3 contains 15 residues. Germline loops: CDR1 MNHNS, CDR2 SASEGT. The DNA for the CDR3 is TGTGCCAGCCCCCCGAGGGGGATAAACACCAATGAGCAGTTCTTC. This sequence encodes CASPPRGINTNEQFF.

The J gene is TRBJ2-4, the V gene TRBV7-9; D uncertain. The germline V and J ends were trimmed by 0 bases and 0 bases, with 6 bases remaining between them. Germline V gene data show CDR1 as SEHNR and CDR2 as FQNEAQ (reference sequence). The CDR3 loop spans 15 amino acids. The CDR3, as DNA: TGTGCCAGCAGCTTAGCAGGCCTAGCCAAAAACATTCAGTACTTC. Translating gives CASSLAGLAKNIQYF.